This record looks at one T cell receptor (beta chain) sequence and its context. No antigen is known for it. Autoimmune disease history or systemic immunosuppression excluded patients. Sequencing used immunoSEQ multiplex PCR; TCRdb keeps in-frame clones, though not all of them. The sample contains 55,000 to 65,000 clones, approximately 90% of which appear only once. These data originate in a study of OX40 agonist ivuxolimab in advanced cancers. The study's findings and limits: Circulating CD4+ and CD8+ T cells showed clonal expansion by week 6 at 0.1 to 3.0 mg/kg.

The material was CD4+ or CD8+ T cells sorted from blood, obtained in a trial of the OX40 agonist ivuxolimab. The receptor was derived from an adult with an advanced solid tumor such as melanoma, head and neck, liver or kidney cancer.

In DNA form, the CDR3 reads TGTGCCAGCACCTCGGGACAGCTCTACTATGGCTACACCTTC. It encodes CASTSGQLYYGYTF. The chain has TRBV6-6 and TRBJ1-2, with 7 bases that match TRBD1. Germline lookup yields CDR1 MNHNY and CDR2 SVGAGI (reference sequence). This CDR3 region has 14 residues. V lost 7 bases to trimming and J lost 3 bases; unmatched junction nucleotides: 8.